Following are 20 T cell receptor beta chains from one sample sequenced in a study of technical replicates of blood from several donors. TCRdb's copy holds only in-frame clones and misses some; the assay was immunoSEQ multiplex PCR. The sample lists about 81,000 clones, 85% to 95% occurring once. Sequences were obtained from T cells isolated from PBMCs. These receptors originate from a human donor in good health.

CDR3 protein: CASSADRQVSYEQYF. The CDR3 DNA reads TGTGCCAGCAGCGCCGACCGACAGGTATCCTACGAGCAGTACTTC. The chain couples TRBV7-6 to TRBJ2-7, with TRBD1 as a possible D gene (6 bases). The germline V gene has CDR1 SGHVS and CDR2 FNYEAQ. The CDR3 runs 15 residues. V was trimmed by 5 bases and J by 1 base, leaving 15 bases between them.

The chain employs TRBV20-1 and TRBJ1-1; D not resolved. The germline V gene encodes CDR1 DFQATT and CDR2 SNEGSKA (reference sequence). Trimming cost V 6 bases and J 13 bases, with 15 bases left between them. This CDR3 is 10 amino acids long. The CDR3 protein is CSATGLYLFF. Here the CDR3 DNA reads TGCAGTGCCACGGGTTTATACCTTTTCTTT.

The J gene is TRBJ2-7, the V gene TRBV6-6; 7 bases are shared with TRBD1. CDR1 and CDR2 from the germline V gene are MNHNY and SVGAGI (reference sequence). J gave up 6 bases and V 5 bases, and 7 bases lay outside the gene matches. The length of the CDR3 is 13 residues. CDR3 nucleotide sequence: TGTGCCAGCAGTACCCCAACAGGGGTCGAGCAGTACTTC. It is translated as CASSTPTGVEQYF.

The V call is TRBV7-9, the J call TRBJ1-1; 7 positions agree with TRBD1. This CDR3 contains 15 residues. V was clipped by 6 bases and J by 6 bases; unmatched bases: 13. The germline CDR1 and CDR2 sequences are SEHNR and FQNEAQ (reference sequence). The CDR3 sequence: CASSPDRSIFPEAFF. In DNA, the CDR3 is TGTGCCAGCAGTCCGGACAGGTCGATCTTCCCTGAAGCTTTCTTT.

This chain connects TRBV5-5 to TRBJ2-5; 7 nucleotides agree with TRBD2. The ends lost 4 bases at V and 0 bases at J; junction bases unmatched: 9. The CDR3 runs 16 residues. CDR1 and CDR2 from the germline V gene are SGHKS and YYEKEE (reference sequence). The CDR3 DNA follows: TGTGCCAGCAGCGTGGGTCCGGGGACTAACCAAGAGACCCAGTACTTC. Translating it yields CASSVGPGTNQETQYF.

The rearrangement links TRBV7-9 to TRBJ1-3; D unresolved. CDR3 size: 13 residues. Trimming pared 1 base from V and 3 bases from J, leaving 4 bases between. Germline-derived CDR1 and CDR2 are SEHNR and FQNEAQ (reference sequence). In nucleotides, the CDR3 is TGTGCCAGCAGCTTAGGAGGTGGAAACACCATATATTTT. This encodes CASSLGGGNTIYF.

CDR3 residues: CASSLDPGDTIYF. Written as DNA, the CDR3 is TGTGCCAGCAGCTTAGATCCAGGGGACACCATATATTTT. The V gene is TRBV7-8, the J gene TRBJ1-3; the D gene is possibly TRBD1 (6 bases). V gave up 1 base and J gave up 8 bases, with 9 bases separating them. The CDR3 is 13 amino acids. Germline CDR1 reads SGHVS; CDR2 reads FQNEAQ.

The rearrangement joins TRBV28 to TRBJ1-2; no clear D gene. Germline CDR1 and CDR2: MDHEN and SYDVKM. Between the trimmed V and J ends, which lost 6 bases and 5 bases, there was a span of 19 bases. The CDR3 runs to 15 residues. The CDR3 loop reads CASSTHGSSRYGYTF. Written as DNA, the CDR3 is TGTGCCAGCAGCACACACGGTAGCAGTAGGTATGGCTACACCTTC.

The rearrangement joins TRBV25-1 to TRBJ2-2; perhaps TRBD1 as D (6 bases). CDR3 length: 14 amino acids. Germline V gives CDR1 MGHDK, CDR2 SYGVNS. V gave up 4 bases and J gave up 3 bases, with 9 bases separating them. This CDR3 is CASSVGADTGELFF. In DNA form, the CDR3 reads TGTGCCAGCAGTGTGGGGGCGGACACCGGGGAGCTGTTTTTT.

The CDR3 region is CASSVAGFKGNEQYF. CDR3 DNA sequence: TGTGCCAGCAGCGTCGCCGGGTTCAAAGGAAACGAGCAGTACTTC. V usage is TRBV11-2 and J usage is TRBJ2-7, with no clear D. The CDR3 covers 15 residues. V dropped 5 bases and J dropped 5 bases, with 19 bases sitting between them. Per germline, CDR1 SGHAT and CDR2 FQNNGV. The entire variable domain, with the rest obtained from reference TRBV11-2 and TRBJ2-7, is as follows: EAGVAQSPRYKIIEKRQSVAFWCNPISGHATLYWYQQILGQGPKLLIQFQNNGVVDDSQLPKDRFSAERLKGVDSTLKIQPAKLEDSAVYLCASSVAGFKGNEQYFGPGTRLTVT.

The chain uses TRBV25-1 and TRBJ1-1, with 7 bases that match TRBD1. CDR3 length equals 16 residues. Germline CDR1 MGHDK, CDR2 SYGVNS. V trimming: 3 bases; J trimming: 4 bases; junction bases outside the gene matches: 11. CDR3 DNA: TGTGCCAGCAGTGACTTGGGACAGCTTTCTGGCACTGAAGCTTTCTTT. Translated, it gives CASSDLGQLSGTEAFF. Filled out from reference TRBV25-1 and TRBJ1-1, the complete variable domain reads EADIYQTPRYLVIGTGKKITLECSQTMGHDKMYWYQQDPGMELHLIHYSYGVNSTEKGDLSSESTVSRIRTEHFPLTLESARPSHTSQYLCASSDLGQLSGTEAFFGQGTRLTVV.

The rearrangement joins TRBV6-5 to TRBJ2-2; possible D gene TRBD1, 7 bases. The CDR3 has 15 residues. Germline V gives CDR1 MNHEY, CDR2 SVGAGI. Deletions cut 6 bases from V and 4 bases from J, with 15 bases between. The chain's CDR3 is CASRKYRGGTGELFF. The CDR3, as DNA: TGTGCCAGCAGGAAGTACAGGGGAGGCACCGGGGAGCTGTTTTTT.

The genes are TRBV4-2 and TRBJ1-2; 10 bases map to TRBD1. The junction had 9 bases not matched to a gene; V was cut back by 4 bases and J by 1 base. Germline V gene lookup returns CDR1 LGHNA and CDR2 YNFKEQ. This CDR3 has 17 amino acids. CDR3 nucleotide sequence: TGTGCCAGCAGCCCCGGGGGACAGGGGTTAAATAACTATGGCTACACCTTC. Residues: CASSPGGQGLNNYGYTF.

The chain combines TRBV5-1 with TRBJ2-7, with D maybe TRBD2 (5 bases). CDR3 length: 15 amino acids. Trimming cost V 3 bases and J 2 bases, with 15 bases left between them. Germline V gene lookup returns CDR1 SGHRS and CDR2 YFSETQ. CDR3 region: CASSSAPGEPYEQYF. DNA for the CDR3: TGCGCCAGCAGCTCCGCACCCGGGGAACCCTACGAGCAGTACTTC.

This chain connects TRBV4-1 to TRBJ2-7; a possible D gene is TRBD1 (6 bases). This CDR3 contains 14 residues. CDR1 MGHRA and CDR2 YSYEKL come from the germline V gene. Trimming took 6 bases from V and 1 from J, leaving 13 bases between them. The CDR3 DNA reads as TGCGCCAGCAGTTGGGACATCGGATCCTACGAGCAGTACTTC. Translating gives CASSWDIGSYEQYF.

This clone was seen a single time. The chain carries TRBV10-2 and TRBJ1-1, with 11 bases fitting TRBD1. Trimming at V came to 4 bases and at J to 0 bases, leaving 7 bases not matched to a gene. This CDR3 is 17 amino acids long. CDR1 and CDR2 from the germline V gene are WSHSY and SAAADI. DNA of the CDR3: TGCGCCAGCAGTGGGGGGACAGGGGGAAGCATGAACACTGAAGCTTTCTTT. Its protein product is CASSGGTGGSMNTEAFF.

The CDR3 is CASSSGQGSYEQYF. The CDR3, as DNA: TGTGCCAGCAGTTCTGGACAGGGGTCCTACGAGCAGTACTTC. V is TRBV27 and J is TRBJ2-7; 9 bases map to TRBD1. With V trimmed by 4 bases and J by 1 base, 2 bases remained unmatched. From germline, CDR1 is MNHEY and CDR2 SMNVEV (reference sequence). This CDR3 is built from 14 residues.

This chain joins TRBV7-9 and TRBJ2-5; the match to TRBD1 covers 7 bases. With 5 bases clipped from V and 4 bases from J, the junction kept 10 bases outside the gene matches. Germline loops: CDR1 SEHNR, CDR2 FQNEAQ (reference sequence). The CDR3 totals 15 residues. CDR3 DNA sequence: TGTGCCAGCAGCCTTAGGGACAGAATCGCAGAGACCCAGTACTTC. As protein: CASSLRDRIAETQYF.

The genes are TRBV12-5 and TRBJ1-6; 8 bases line up with TRBD1. V dropped 6 bases and J dropped 7; count of bases not matched to a gene: 5. CDR3 length: 14 residues. Germline V CDR1 and CDR2: LGHNT, FRNRAP. CDR3: CASGEQGVNSPLHF. The CDR3 nucleotides read TGTGCTAGTGGAGAACAGGGGGTAAATTCACCCCTCCACTTT.

V and J are TRBV10-1 and TRBJ1-1, with 9 bases matching TRBD1. Germline lookup yields CDR1 WNHNN and CDR2 SYGVQD (reference sequence). The V gene end was trimmed by 2 bases and the J gene end by 7 bases; junction bases not matched to a gene: 2. The CDR3 consists of 13 residues. The CDR3 coding sequence is TGCGCCAGCAGTGAGGGGACAGGGTTTGAAGCTTTCTTT. Encoded protein: CASSEGTGFEAFF.